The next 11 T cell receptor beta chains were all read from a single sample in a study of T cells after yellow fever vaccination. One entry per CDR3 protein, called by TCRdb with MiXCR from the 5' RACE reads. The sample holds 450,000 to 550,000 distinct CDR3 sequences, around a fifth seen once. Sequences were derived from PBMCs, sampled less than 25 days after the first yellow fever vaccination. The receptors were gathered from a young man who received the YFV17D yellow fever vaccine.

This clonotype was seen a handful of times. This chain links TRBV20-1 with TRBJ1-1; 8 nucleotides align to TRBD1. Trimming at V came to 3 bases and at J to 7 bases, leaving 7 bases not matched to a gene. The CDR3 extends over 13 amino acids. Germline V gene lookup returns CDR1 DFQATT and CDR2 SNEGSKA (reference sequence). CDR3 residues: CSASSDRDFEAFF. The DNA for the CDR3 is TGCAGTGCTAGTTCGGACAGGGATTTTGAAGCTTTCTTT.

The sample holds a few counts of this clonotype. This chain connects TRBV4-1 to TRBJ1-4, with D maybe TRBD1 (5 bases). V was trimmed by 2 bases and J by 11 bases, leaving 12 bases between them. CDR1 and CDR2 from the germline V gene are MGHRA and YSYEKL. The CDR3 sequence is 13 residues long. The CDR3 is CASSQSRRDKLFF. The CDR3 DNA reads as TGCGCCAGCAGCCAATCGCGCAGGGATAAACTGTTTTTT.

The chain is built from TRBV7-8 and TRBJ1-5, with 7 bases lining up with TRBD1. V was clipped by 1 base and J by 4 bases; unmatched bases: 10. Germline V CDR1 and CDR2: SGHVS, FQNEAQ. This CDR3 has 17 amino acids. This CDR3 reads CASSLGRGQAGNQPQHF. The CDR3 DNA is TGTGCCAGCAGCTTAGGACGCGGACAGGCGGGAAATCAGCCCCAGCATTTT.

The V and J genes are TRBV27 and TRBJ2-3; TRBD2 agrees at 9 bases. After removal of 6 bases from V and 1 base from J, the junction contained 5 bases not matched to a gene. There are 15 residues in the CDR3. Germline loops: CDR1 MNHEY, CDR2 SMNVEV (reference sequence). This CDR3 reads CASRKAGGGTDTQYF. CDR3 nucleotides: TGTGCCAGCAGAAAAGCGGGGGGAGGCACAGATACGCAGTATTTT.

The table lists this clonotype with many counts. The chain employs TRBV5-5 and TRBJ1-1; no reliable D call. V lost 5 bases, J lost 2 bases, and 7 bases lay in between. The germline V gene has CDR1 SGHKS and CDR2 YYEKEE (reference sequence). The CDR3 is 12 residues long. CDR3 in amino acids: CASSSSNTEAFF. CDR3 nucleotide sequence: TGTGCCAGCAGTAGCAGCAACACTGAAGCTTTCTTT.

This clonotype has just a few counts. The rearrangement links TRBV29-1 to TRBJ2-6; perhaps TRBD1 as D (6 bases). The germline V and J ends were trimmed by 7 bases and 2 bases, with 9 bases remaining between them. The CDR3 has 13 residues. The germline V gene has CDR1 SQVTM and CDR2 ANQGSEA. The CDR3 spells CSAAGAGANVLTF. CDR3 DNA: TGCAGCGCAGCAGGGGCTGGGGCCAACGTCCTGACTTTC.

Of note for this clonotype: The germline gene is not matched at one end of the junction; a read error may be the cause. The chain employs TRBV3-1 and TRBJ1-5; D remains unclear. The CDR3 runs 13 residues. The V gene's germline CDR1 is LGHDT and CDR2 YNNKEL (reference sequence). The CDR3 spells CDSSQEVHQPQHF. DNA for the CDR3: TGTGACAGCAGCCAAGAAGTGCATCAGCCCCAGCATTTT.

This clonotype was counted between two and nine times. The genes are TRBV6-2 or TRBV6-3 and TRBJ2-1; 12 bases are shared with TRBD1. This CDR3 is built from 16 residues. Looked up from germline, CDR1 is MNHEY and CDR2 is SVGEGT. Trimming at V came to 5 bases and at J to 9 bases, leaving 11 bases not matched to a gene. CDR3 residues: CASSNPGQGARGEQFF. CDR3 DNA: TGTGCCAGCAGTAATCCGGGACAGGGGGCGCGGGGTGAGCAGTTCTTC.

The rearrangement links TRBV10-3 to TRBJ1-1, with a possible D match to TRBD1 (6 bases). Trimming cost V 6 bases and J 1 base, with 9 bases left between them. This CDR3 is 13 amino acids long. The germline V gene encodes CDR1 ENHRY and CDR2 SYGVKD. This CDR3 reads CAIRLQGNTEAFF. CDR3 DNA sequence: TGTGCCATCAGGTTACAGGGGAACACTGAAGCTTTCTTT.

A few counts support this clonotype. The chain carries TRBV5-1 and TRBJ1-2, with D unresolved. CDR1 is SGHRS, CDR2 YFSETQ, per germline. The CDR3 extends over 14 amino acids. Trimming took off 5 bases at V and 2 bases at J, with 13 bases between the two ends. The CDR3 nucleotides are TGCGCCAGCAGTCAAGGCTCCCCGAACTATGGCTACACCTTC. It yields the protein CASSQGSPNYGYTF.

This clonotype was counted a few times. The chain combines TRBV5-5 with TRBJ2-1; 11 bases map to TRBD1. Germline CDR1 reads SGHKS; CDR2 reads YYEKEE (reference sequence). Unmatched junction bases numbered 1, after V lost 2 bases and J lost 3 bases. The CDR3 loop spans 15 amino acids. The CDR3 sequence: CASSFGTGGYNEQFF. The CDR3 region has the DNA TGTGCCAGCAGCTTTGGGACAGGGGGCTACAATGAGCAGTTCTTC.